This paragraph reports one T cell receptor (beta chain). After extraction with the RNeasy kit, roughly 0.5 to 1 ug of the RNA was reverse transcribed using random hexamers. TCR beta CDR3 was amplified by immunoSEQ covering 54 Vbeta and 13 Jbeta. MiXCR was run by TCRdb on the immunoSEQ multiplex PCR reads, yielding one entry per CDR3 protein. The data hold 150,000 to 200,000 distinct CDR3 sequences, with roughly 94% observed a single time. The germline V gene has CDR1 DFQATT and CDR2 SNEGSKA (reference sequence). CDR3 length: 13 amino acids. Trimming took 6 bases from V and 5 from J; bases not matched to a gene: 6. The entry originates in a study of CD8 T cells in Susac syndrome. Isolation of CD8+ and CD4+ T cells was performed negatively, whereas enrichment of TEMRA cells was done by FACS.

V is TRBV20-1 and J is TRBJ2-3, with TRBD1 matching over 9 bases. This clonotype originated in a human donor in good health. The sample taken for sequencing was CD4+ T cells from PBMCs. The CDR3 is CSAIRTGEDTQYF. CDR3 in DNA: TGCAGTGCAATCCGGACAGGGGAAGATACGCAGTATTTT.